This T cell receptor beta chain derives from a study of monozygotic twins with inflammatory bowel disease. TCRdb re-called the 5' RACE reads; every CDR3 protein appears as one record, without DNA. Its listing shows tens of thousands of distinct CDR3 sequences. CDR1 SGHRS and CDR2 YFSETQ come from the germline V gene. The CDR3 has 15 residues. Remarks on this clonotype: The antigen remains unidentified.

Study outcomes and limitations: Subtypes among T cells remained indistinguishable.

Sequencing was done on a sample of blood. This chain uses TRBV5-1 with TRBJ2-7. This receptor was identified in a human donor with ulcerative colitis or Crohn's disease, or a healthy co-twin of an affected twin (not recorded which). CDR3 protein: CASSLRPDRSYEQYF.